This T cell receptor beta chain is drawn from a study of beta chain features in type 1 diabetes. Concerning this clone itself: What it binds is not known.

Study observations and caveats: For Type 1 diabetes patients, all four CD4+ subsets carried TCRB CDR3s that were moderately but significantly shorter.

The isolated RNA, all of it, was reverse transcribed, so expressed TCRB transcripts were what got sequenced. Sequencing was performed with immunoSEQ multiplex PCR; in TCRdb, only in-frame clones are kept and a portion is missing. Among roughly 730,000 clones listed, about an eighth were seen once. The collection from each donor was one heparinised blood draw averaging around 100 mL. CD4+ naive, central memory, regulatory and stem cell-like memory cells were sorted via CD45RO/CCR7/CD25/CD127/CD95/CD27. V trimming: 7 bases; J trimming: 6 bases; junction bases outside the gene matches: 9. CDR1 and CDR2 (germline): SGDLS, YYNGEE. The CDR3 is 14 residues long.

Sequences were obtained from naive CD4+ T cells from blood. This TCR came from a man aged 18 to 29 with type 1 diabetes. V is TRBV9 and J is TRBJ2-3, with TRBD2 matching 9 bases. CDR3 amino acids: CASAIAGAGDTQYF. Written as DNA, the CDR3 is TGTGCCAGCGCCATAGCGGGGGCGGGGGATACGCAGTATTTT. The full variable domain, its missing parts supplied by reference TRBV9 and TRBJ2-3, is DSGVTQTPKHLITATGQRVTLRCSPRSGDLSVYWYQQSLDQGLQFLIQYYNGEERAKGNILERFSAQQFPDLHSELNLSSLELGDSALYFCASAIAGAGDTQYFGPGTRLTVL.